This TCR beta chain comes out of a study of blood T cell repertoires in COVID-19. The CDR3 contains 14 residues. The germline CDR1 and CDR2 sequences are LGHDT and YNNKEL (reference sequence). Trimming pared 2 bases from V and 8 bases from J, leaving 12 bases between. In the original processing: Cell counts per sample came from amplifying reference gene primers. Profiling relied on immunoSEQ multiplex PCR, and the TCRdb table lists in-frame clones only, not all of them. That table gives V, J and clone size, and the DNA gave D and trimming. This sample has 93,000 or so clones, with nearly 90% found just once.

The sequenced sample consisted of peripheral blood. The chain carries TRBV3-1 (or the pseudogene TRBV3-2) and TRBJ1-4, with D perhaps TRBD1 (6 bases). This receptor was identified in a man in his fifties or sixties in a cohort sampled during active COVID-19. The CDR3 loop is CASSQRSGGEKLFF. In DNA, the CDR3 is TGTGCCAGCAGCCAAAGGTCGGGGGGCGAAAAACTGTTTTTT.